The T cell receptor (beta chain) under discussion was sequenced for a study of post-analysis software for immune sequencing data. Study summary: As for disease course, relapsing-remitting, secondary progressive and progressive-relapsing multiple sclerosis were all included. Findings and caveats of the study: Under F measure analysis, samples from one preparation batch co-clustered strongly. The normalized Chao1 diversity of multiple sclerosis patients was significantly lower than that of controls. Comparison of patients with controls showed five TRBV segments more frequent in patients, TRBV5-6, TRBV5-1 and TRBV20-1 among them.

CDR1 is MNHEY, CDR2 SMNVEV, per germline (reference sequence). CDR3 length: 13 amino acids. Trimming removed 5 bases from V and 4 bases from J, with 9 bases in between. This clonotype was counted between two and nine times. Its target is not known. Researchers reported that TCR beta cDNA libraries carried unique molecular identifiers. With roughly 0.85 to 11 million T cells as the source, 500,000 to 650,000 cDNA molecules resulted. From the PCR reads, TCRdb called clonotypes with MiXCR, one entry per CDR3 protein. The sample lists about 800,000 distinct CDR3 sequences, roughly 29% occurring once. This chain uses TRBV27 with TRBJ2-1; no clear D. This receptor was taken from a girl aged 10-17 years with multiple sclerosis. Input material: blood. In nucleotides, the CDR3 is TGTGCCAGCAGTCTTTCCTTTTACAATGAGCAGTTCTTC. Protein sequence: CASSLSFYNEQFF.